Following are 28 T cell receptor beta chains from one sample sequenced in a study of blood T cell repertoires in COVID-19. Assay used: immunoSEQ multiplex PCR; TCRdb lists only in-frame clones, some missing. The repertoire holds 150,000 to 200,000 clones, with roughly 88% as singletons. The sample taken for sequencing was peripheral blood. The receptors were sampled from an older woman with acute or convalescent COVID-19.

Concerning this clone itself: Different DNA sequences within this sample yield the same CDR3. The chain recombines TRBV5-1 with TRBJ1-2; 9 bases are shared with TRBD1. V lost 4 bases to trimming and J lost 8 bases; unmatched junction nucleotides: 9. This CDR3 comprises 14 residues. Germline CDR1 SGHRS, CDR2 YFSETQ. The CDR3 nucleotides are TGCGCCAGCAGCGCCACAGGGGGCGCAAGGGGCTACACCTTC. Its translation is CASSATGGARGYTF.

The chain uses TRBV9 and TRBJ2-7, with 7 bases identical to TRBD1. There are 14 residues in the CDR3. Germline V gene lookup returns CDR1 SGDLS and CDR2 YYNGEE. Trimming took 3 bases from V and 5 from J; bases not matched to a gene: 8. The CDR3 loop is CASSAQTGYHEQYF. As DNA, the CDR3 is TGTGCCAGCAGCGCACAGACAGGGTATCACGAGCAGTACTTC.

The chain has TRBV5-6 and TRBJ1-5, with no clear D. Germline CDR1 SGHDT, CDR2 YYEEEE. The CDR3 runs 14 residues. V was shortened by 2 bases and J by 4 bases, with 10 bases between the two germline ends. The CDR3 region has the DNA TGTGCCAGCAGCTTAAGACTTTTGAATCAGCCCCAGCATTTT. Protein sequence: CASSLRLLNQPQHF. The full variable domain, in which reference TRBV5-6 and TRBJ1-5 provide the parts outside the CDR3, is DAGVTQSPTHLIKTRGQQVTLRCSPKSGHDTVSWYQQALGQGPQFIFQYYEEEERQRGNFPDRFSGHQFPNYSSELNVNALLLGDSALYLCASSLRLLNQPQHFGDGTRLSIL.

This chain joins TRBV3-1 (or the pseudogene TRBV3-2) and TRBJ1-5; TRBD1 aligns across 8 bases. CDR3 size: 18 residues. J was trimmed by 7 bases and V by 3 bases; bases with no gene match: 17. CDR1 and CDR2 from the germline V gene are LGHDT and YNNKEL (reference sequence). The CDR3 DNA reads TGTGCCAGCAGCCATAACGCAGGGGGCTCTCGCCCGGGGCAGCCCCAGCATTTT. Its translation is CASSHNAGGSRPGQPQHF.

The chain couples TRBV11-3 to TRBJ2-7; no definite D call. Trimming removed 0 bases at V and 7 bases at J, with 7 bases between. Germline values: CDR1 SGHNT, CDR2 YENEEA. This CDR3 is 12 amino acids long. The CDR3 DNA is TGTGCCAGCAGCTTAGAGGGCCAGGAGCAGTACTTC. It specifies CASSLEGQEQYF. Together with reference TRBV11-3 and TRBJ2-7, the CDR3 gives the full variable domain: EAGVVQSPRYKIIEKKQPVAFWCNPISGHNTLYWYLQNLGQGPELLIRYENEEAVDDSQLPKDRFSAERLKGVDSTLKIQPAELGDSAVYLCASSLEGQEQYFGPGTRLTVT.

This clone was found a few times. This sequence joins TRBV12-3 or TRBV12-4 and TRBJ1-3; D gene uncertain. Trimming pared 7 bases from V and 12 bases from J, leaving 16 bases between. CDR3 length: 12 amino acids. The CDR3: CASTLRGAHIYF. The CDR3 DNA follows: TGTGCCAGCACGCTCCGGGGAGCCCACATATATTTT.

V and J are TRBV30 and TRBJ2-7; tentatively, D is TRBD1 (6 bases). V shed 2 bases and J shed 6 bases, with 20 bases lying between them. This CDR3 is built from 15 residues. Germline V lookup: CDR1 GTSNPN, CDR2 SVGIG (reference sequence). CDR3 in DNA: TGTGCCTGGAGTTCGGGTGCAGGGGTAAGGGGCGAGCAGTACTTC. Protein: CAWSSGAGVRGEQYF.

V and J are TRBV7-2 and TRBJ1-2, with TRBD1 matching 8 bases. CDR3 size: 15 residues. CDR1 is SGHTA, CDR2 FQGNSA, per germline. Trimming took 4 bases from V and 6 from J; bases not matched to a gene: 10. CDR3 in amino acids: CASSSLWGQEHGYTF. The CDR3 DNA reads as TGTGCCAGCAGCTCCCTTTGGGGACAGGAACATGGCTACACCTTC.

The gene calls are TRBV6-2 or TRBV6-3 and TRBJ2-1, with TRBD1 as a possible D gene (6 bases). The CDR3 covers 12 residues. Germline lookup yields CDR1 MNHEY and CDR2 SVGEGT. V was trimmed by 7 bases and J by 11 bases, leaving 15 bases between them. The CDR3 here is CASTPGQFKQFF. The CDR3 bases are TGTGCCAGCACCCCCGGACAGTTCAAGCAGTTCTTC.

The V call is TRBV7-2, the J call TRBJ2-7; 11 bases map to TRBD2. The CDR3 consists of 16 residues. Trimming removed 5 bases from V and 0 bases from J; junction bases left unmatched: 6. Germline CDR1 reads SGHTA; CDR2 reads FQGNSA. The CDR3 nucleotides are TGTGCCAGCAGCCCGGGACTAGCGGTAAACTCCTACGAGCAGTACTTC. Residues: CASSPGLAVNSYEQYF.

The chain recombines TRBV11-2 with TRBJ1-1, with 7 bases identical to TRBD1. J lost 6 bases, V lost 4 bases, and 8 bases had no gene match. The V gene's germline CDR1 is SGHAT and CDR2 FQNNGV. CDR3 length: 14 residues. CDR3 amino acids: CASSSQGNKAEAFF. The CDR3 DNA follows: TGTGCCAGCAGCTCACAGGGGAACAAGGCTGAAGCTTTCTTT. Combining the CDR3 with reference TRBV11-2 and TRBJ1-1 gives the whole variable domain EAGVAQSPRYKIIEKRQSVAFWCNPISGHATLYWYQQILGQGPKLLIQFQNNGVVDDSQLPKDRFSAERLKGVDSTLKIQPAKLEDSAVYLCASSSQGNKAEAFFGQGTRLTVV.

The chain's CDR3 is CASSKGALGLYGYTF. The CDR3 DNA reads TGTGCCAGCAGTAAAGGGGCTTTGGGTCTCTATGGCTACACCTTC. This rearrangement joins TRBV2 to TRBJ1-2; weak D call: TRBD1 (5 bases). The CDR3 totals 15 residues. CDR1 and CDR2 (germline): SNHLY, FYNNEI. The V gene lost 5 bases and the J gene lost 4 bases, with 17 bases spanning the gap.

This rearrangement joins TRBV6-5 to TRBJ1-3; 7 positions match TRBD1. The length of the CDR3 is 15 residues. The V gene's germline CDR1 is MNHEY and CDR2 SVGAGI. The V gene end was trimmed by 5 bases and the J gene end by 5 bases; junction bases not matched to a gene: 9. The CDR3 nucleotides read TGTGCCAGCAGTCGTACCTCAGGGGGAAGAAACACCATATATTTT. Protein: CASSRTSGGRNTIYF.

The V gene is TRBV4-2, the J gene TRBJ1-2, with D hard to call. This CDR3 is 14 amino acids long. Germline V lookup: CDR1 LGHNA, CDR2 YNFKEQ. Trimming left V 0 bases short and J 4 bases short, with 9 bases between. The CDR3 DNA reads TGTGCCAGCAGCCAAGATTTGGCTGGCTATGGCTACACCTTC. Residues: CASSQDLAGYGYTF.

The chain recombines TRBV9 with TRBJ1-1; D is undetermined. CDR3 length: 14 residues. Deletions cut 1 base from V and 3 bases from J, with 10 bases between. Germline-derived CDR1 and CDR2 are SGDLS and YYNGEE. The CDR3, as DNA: TGTGCCAGCAGCGTAAACGAAGGAGACACTGAAGCTTTCTTT. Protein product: CASSVNEGDTEAFF.

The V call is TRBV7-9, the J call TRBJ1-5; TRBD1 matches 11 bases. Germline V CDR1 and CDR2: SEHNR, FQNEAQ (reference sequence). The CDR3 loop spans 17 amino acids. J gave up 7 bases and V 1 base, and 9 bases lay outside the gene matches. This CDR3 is CASSLGTGGTRGQPQHF. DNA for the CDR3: TGTGCCAGCAGCTTAGGGACAGGGGGCACCCGAGGGCAGCCCCAGCATTTT.

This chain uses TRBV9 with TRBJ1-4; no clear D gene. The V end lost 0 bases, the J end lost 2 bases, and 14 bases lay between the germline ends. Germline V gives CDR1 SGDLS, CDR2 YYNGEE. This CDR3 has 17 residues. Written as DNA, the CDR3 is TGTGCCAGCAGCGTAGGGGGAAGCCGAGGGACTAATGAAAAACTGTTTTTT. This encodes CASSVGGSRGTNEKLFF.

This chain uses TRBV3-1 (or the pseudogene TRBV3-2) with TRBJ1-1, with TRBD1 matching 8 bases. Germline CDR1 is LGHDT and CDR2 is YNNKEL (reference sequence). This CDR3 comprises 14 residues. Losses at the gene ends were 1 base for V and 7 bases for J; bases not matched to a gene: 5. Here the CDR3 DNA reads TGTGCCAGCAGCCAAGGGGACAGGCCGGGTGAAGCTTTCTTT. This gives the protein CASSQGDRPGEAFF.

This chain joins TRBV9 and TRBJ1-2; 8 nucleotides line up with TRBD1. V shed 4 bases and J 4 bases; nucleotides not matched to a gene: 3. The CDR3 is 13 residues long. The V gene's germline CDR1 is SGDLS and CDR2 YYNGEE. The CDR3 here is CASSKGQVYGYTF. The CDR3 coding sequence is TGTGCCAGCAGCAAGGGACAGGTCTATGGCTACACCTTC.

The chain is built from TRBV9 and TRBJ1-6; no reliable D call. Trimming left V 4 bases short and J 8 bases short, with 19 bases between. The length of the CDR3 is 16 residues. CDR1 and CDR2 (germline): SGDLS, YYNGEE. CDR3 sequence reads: CASSPRPSNSHSPLHF. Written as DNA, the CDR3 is TGTGCCAGCAGCCCCCGCCCTAGCAATTCCCATTCACCCCTCCACTTT.

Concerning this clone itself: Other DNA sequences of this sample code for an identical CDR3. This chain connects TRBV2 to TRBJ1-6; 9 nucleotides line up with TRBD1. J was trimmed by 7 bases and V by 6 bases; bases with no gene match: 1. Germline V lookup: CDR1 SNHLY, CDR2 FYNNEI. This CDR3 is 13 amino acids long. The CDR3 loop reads CASSGQGNSPLHF. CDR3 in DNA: TGTGCCAGCAGCGGACAGGGGAATTCACCCCTCCACTTT. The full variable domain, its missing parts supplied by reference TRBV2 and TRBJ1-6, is EPEVTQTPSHQVTQMGQEVILRCVPISNHLYFYWYRQILGQKVEFLVSFYNNEISEKSEIFDDQFSVERPDGSNFTLKIRSTKLEDSAMYFCASSGQGNSPLHFGNGTRLTVT.

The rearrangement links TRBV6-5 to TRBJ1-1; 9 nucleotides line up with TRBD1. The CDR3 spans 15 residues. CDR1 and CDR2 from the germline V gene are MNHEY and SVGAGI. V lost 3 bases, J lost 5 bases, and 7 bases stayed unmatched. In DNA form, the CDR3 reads TGTGCCAGCAGTTATCTACAGGGGGCGCGGACTGAAGCTTTCTTT. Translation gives CASSYLQGARTEAFF.

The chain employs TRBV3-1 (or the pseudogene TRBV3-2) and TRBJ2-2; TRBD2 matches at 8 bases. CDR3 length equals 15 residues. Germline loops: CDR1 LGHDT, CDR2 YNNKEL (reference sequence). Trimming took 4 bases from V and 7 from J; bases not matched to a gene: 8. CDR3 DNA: TGTGCCAGCAGCCCAATCGGGGGGGCTGTCGGGGAGCTGTTTTTT. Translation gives CASSPIGGAVGELFF.

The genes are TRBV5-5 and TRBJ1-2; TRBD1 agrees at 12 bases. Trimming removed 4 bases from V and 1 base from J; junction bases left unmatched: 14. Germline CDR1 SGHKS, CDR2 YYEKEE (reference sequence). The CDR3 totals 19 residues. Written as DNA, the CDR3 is TGTGCCAGCAGCCCGGGAAGTGGGGGGACAGGGGGCTTTAACTATGGCTACACCTTC. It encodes CASSPGSGGTGGFNYGYTF.

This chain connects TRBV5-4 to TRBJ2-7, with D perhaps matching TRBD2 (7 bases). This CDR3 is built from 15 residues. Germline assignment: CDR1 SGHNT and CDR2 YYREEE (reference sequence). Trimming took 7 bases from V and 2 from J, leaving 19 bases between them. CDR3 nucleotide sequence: TGTGCCAGCCCATTTGGGGGGGCAGCTACCTACGAGCAGTACTTC. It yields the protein CASPFGGAATYEQYF.

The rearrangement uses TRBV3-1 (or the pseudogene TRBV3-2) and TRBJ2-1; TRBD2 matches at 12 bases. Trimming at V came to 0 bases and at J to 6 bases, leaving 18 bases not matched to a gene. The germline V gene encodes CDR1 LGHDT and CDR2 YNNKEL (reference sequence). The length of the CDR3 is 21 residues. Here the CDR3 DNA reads TGTGCCAGCAGCCAAGACATTGGGGGCGGGACTAGCGGGTCCCGACCCAATGAGCAGTTCTTC. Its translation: CASSQDIGGGTSGSRPNEQFF.

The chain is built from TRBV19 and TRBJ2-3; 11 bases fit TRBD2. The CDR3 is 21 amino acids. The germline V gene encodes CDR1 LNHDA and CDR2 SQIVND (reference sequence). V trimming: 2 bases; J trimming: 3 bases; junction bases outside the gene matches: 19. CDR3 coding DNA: TGTGCCAGTAGTATAAGATGGCGGGGGTCCACTAGCGGGGGTTTTACAGATACGCAGTATTTT. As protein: CASSIRWRGSTSGGFTDTQYF.

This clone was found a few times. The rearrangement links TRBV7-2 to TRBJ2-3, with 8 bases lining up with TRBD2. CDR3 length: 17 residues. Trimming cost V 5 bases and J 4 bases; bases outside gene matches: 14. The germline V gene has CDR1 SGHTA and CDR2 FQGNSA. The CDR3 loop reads CASSLLGGGRGADTQYF. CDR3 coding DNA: TGTGCCAGCAGCCTCCTCGGCGGGGGGCGGGGCGCAGATACGCAGTATTTT.